These 28 T cell receptor beta chains share one sample of origin, sequenced in a study of CD8+ T cells in alopecia areata. RNA, once extracted, was reverse transcribed into cDNA for use as the sequencing template. TCRdb keeps only in-frame clones here, not all; method: immunoSEQ multiplex PCR. The sample yields approximately 120,000 clones, over 55% seen once. Treatment indicated: oral pan-JAK inhibitor, 5-10 mg twice daily. The specimen comprised CD4+ T cells sorted from blood, sampled at week 4, from a patient treated with tofacitinib. The source of these receptors is a human donor with alopecia areata.

The chain couples TRBV27 to TRBJ2-1, with D perhaps TRBD2 (5 bases). The length of the CDR3 is 13 residues. V lost 3 bases and J lost 5, with 8 bases in between. CDR1 MNHEY and CDR2 SMNVEV come from the germline V gene (reference sequence). The DNA of the CDR3 is TGTGCCAGCAGTTTTCGGACTGACAATGAGCAGTTCTTC. It encodes CASSFRTDNEQFF.

CDR3 sequence: CASSSEGGRADTQYF. The CDR3 nucleotides are TGTGCCAGCAGCTCAGAGGGCGGGAGGGCAGATACGCAGTATTTT. The chain combines TRBV7-9 with TRBJ2-3, with 9 bases identical to TRBD2. CDR3 length: 15 residues. Trimming took 4 bases from V and 4 from J; bases not matched to a gene: 6. Germline V gene lookup returns CDR1 SEHNR and CDR2 FQNEAQ (reference sequence). Variable domain in full (rest from reference TRBV7-9 and TRBJ2-3): DTGVSQNPRHKITKRGQNVTFRCDPISEHNRLYWYRQTLGQGPEFLTYFQNEAQLEKSRLLSDRFSAERPKGSFSTLEIQRTEQGDSAMYLCASSSEGGRADTQYFGPGTRLTVL.

As to this clone: This specimen includes other DNA sequences encoding the same CDR3. The chain recombines TRBV5-4 with TRBJ2-3; D remains ambiguous. V dropped 4 bases and J dropped 6 bases, with 6 bases sitting between them. The germline V gene encodes CDR1 SGHNT and CDR2 YYREEE (reference sequence). The CDR3 runs to 11 residues. The CDR3 sequence is CASSLADTQYF. The CDR3 DNA reads TGTGCCAGCAGCCTGGCCGATACGCAGTATTTT.

The chain is built from TRBV2 and TRBJ2-3, with no clear D. V gave up 6 bases and J gave up 5 bases, with 9 bases separating them. CDR1 is SNHLY and CDR2 is FYNNEI in the germline V gene. The CDR3 extends over 12 amino acids. The CDR3: CASRSDGDTQYF. The CDR3 nucleotides are TGTGCCAGCAGGTCGGACGGAGATACGCAGTATTTT.

The J gene is TRBJ1-4, the V gene TRBV2; D may be TRBD1 (5 bases). Germline V gene data show CDR1 as SNHLY and CDR2 as FYNNEI. V lost 8 bases to trimming and J lost 5 bases, with 9 bases between them. This CDR3 has 12 amino acids. CDR3 DNA: TGTGCCAGCGACCAGGGCAATGAAAAACTGTTTTTT. It specifies CASDQGNEKLFF.

The rearrangement joins TRBV5-1 to TRBJ1-1; 9 bases map to TRBD1. The V segment lost 3 bases and the J segment 1 base; nucleotides outside the gene matches: 4. Germline V gives CDR1 SGHRS, CDR2 YFSETQ. The CDR3 has 15 amino acids. The CDR3 DNA reads TGCGCCAGCAGCTATTCGGGACAGGGGAACACTGAAGCTTTCTTT. Amino acids: CASSYSGQGNTEAFF.

J is TRBJ2-1 and V is TRBV5-1; the D call may be TRBD1 or TRBD2 (5 bases each). V lost 0 bases and J lost 4, with 11 bases in between. This CDR3 region has 15 residues. The V gene's germline CDR1 is SGHRS and CDR2 YFSETQ. The CDR3 reads CASSLGGTEYNEQFF. CDR3 bases: TGCGCCAGCAGCTTGGGAGGGACGGAGTACAATGAGCAGTTCTTC.

V and J are TRBV30 and TRBJ2-1, with unresolved D. V dropped 4 bases and J dropped 4 bases, with 11 bases sitting between them. CDR1 GTSNPN and CDR2 SVGIG come from the germline V gene (reference sequence). There are 13 residues in the CDR3. The CDR3 DNA reads TGTGCCTGGAACCCCTCATCATACAATGAGCAGTTCTTC. Amino acid sequence: CAWNPSSYNEQFF. Together with reference TRBV30 and TRBJ2-1, the CDR3 gives the full variable domain: SQTIHQWPATLVQPVGSPLSLECTVEGTSNPNLYWYRQAAGRGLQLLFYSVGIGQISSEVPQNLSASRPQDRQFILSSKKLLLSDSGFYLCAWNPSSYNEQFFGPGTRLTVL.

This clone came up once. The chain joins TRBV7-9 to TRBJ2-5, with D maybe TRBD2 (5 bases). Trimming removed 3 bases from V and 5 bases from J, with 16 bases in between. CDR1 and CDR2 (germline): SEHNR, FQNEAQ (reference sequence). The CDR3 loop spans 15 amino acids. CDR3 in amino acids: CASSFSSGGGETQYF. In nucleotides, the CDR3 is TGTGCCAGCAGCTTCTCGAGCGGAGGTGGTGAGACCCAGTACTTC.

In the case of this clone: One junction end does not reproduce the germline sequence, and a read error may be involved. The chain combines TRBV2 with TRBJ2-2; D is possibly TRBD1 or TRBD2 (5 bases each). Germline CDR1 is SNHLY and CDR2 is FYNNEI. The CDR3 has 14 amino acids. The CDR3 nucleotides read TGTGCCAGCAGAGAAGGGACCAACACCGGGGAGCTGTTTTTT. This gives the protein CASREGTNTGELFF. The full variable domain, completed using reference TRBV2 and TRBJ2-2, is EPEVTQTPSHQVTQMGQEVILRCVPISNHLYFYWYRQILGQKVEFLVSFYNNEISEKSEIFDDQFSVERPDGSNFTLKIRSTKLEDSAMYFCASREGTNTGELFFGEGSRLTVL.

The gene calls are TRBV29-1 and TRBJ2-3; unclear D gene. Trimming pared 6 bases from V and 0 bases from J, leaving 10 bases between. The CDR3 runs to 13 residues. Germline assignment: CDR1 SQVTM and CDR2 ANQGSEA. DNA for the CDR3: TGCAGCGTGGTTGATGGTAGCACAGATACGCAGTATTTT. Translated, it gives CSVVDGSTDTQYF.

V is TRBV11-2 and J is TRBJ2-1; tentative D call: TRBD2 (5 bases). CDR1 SGHAT and CDR2 FQNNGV come from the germline V gene. V lost 0 bases and J 5 bases, leaving 8 bases between the germline ends. The CDR3 spans 14 residues. CDR3 protein: CASSLDPGDNEQFF. The CDR3 DNA sequence: TGTGCCAGCAGCTTAGATCCCGGGGACAATGAGCAGTTCTTC.

A few counts support this clone. Here the CDR3 DNA reads TGTGCCAGCAGTCCTTCTACTCTGGTAGTCACAGATACGCAGTATTTT. This gives the protein CASSPSTLVVTDTQYF. V usage is TRBV28 and J usage is TRBJ2-3, with D unresolved. The CDR3 extends over 16 amino acids. Deletions cut 5 bases from V and 2 bases from J, with 17 bases between. Germline CDR1 is MDHEN and CDR2 is SYDVKM.

The chain links TRBV23-1 to TRBJ1-3; D not certain. TRBV23-1 is reported as an ORF; its role is uncertain. Trimming took off 4 bases at V and 0 bases at J, with 4 bases between the two ends. This CDR3 is 13 amino acids long. The CDR3: CASSRTSGNTIYF. CDR3 in DNA: TGCGCCAGCAGTCGGACCTCTGGAAACACCATATATTTT.

This clone turned up a few times. Other DNA sequences of this sample code for an identical CDR3. V gene TRBV20-1 combines with J gene TRBJ2-5; D ambiguous. CDR3 length equals 10 residues. Germline V lookup: CDR1 DFQATT, CDR2 SNEGSKA (reference sequence). The V end was cut by 3 bases, the J end by 5 bases, with 4 bases between. CDR3 residues: CSASGETQYF. The CDR3 DNA reads as TGCAGTGCTAGCGGGGAGACCCAGTACTTC.

This clone was counted a few times. The chain links TRBV7-3 to TRBJ1-1; a possible D gene is TRBD1 (5 bases). Looked up from germline, CDR1 is SGHTA and CDR2 is FQGTGA. The CDR3 spans 14 residues. The V end lost 6 bases, the J end lost 2 bases, and 13 bases lay between the germline ends. CDR3 sequence: CASSKGGVNTEAFF. The CDR3, as DNA: TGTGCCAGCAGTAAAGGAGGGGTTAACACTGAAGCTTTCTTT.

The chain has TRBV7-8 and TRBJ2-1; possible D gene TRBD2, 6 bases. V was cut by 3 bases and J by 5 bases, with 14 bases left in between. Per germline, CDR1 SGHVS and CDR2 FQNEAQ. CDR3 length equals 15 residues. The CDR3 reads CASSLSGTRNNEQFF. CDR3 nucleotide sequence: TGTGCCAGCAGCTTGTCCGGGACTCGGAACAATGAGCAGTTCTTC.

This clone was counted only a few times. This sequence joins TRBV18 and TRBJ1-1, with D uncertain. The germline V gene encodes CDR1 KGHSH and CDR2 LQKENI. The V gene lost 6 bases and the J gene lost 5 bases, with 10 bases spanning the gap. The CDR3 runs to 12 residues. CDR3 residues: CASSAGPTEAFF. The CDR3 region has the DNA TGTGCCAGCTCGGCTGGACCGACTGAAGCTTTCTTT.

This chain links TRBV18 with TRBJ2-5; the D call may be TRBD1 or TRBD2 (5 bases each). This CDR3 contains 14 residues. Looked up from germline, CDR1 is KGHSH and CDR2 is LQKENI. V was trimmed by 3 bases and J by 1 base, leaving 9 bases between them. The CDR3 loop reads CASSPGRSQETQYF. CDR3 sequence (DNA): TGTGCCAGCTCACCGGGACGGTCCCAAGAGACCCAGTACTTC.

There are a few counts of this clone. The CDR3 coding sequence is TGTGCCAGCAGCGCGGTGGGGACGTTTGGAAACACCATATATTTT. Encoded protein: CASSAVGTFGNTIYF. This rearrangement joins TRBV9 to TRBJ1-3, with D tentatively TRBD1 (5 bases). This CDR3 region has 15 residues. CDR1 SGDLS and CDR2 YYNGEE come from the germline V gene. V was pared by 3 bases and J by 3 bases, with 13 bases between.

The chain links TRBV28 to TRBJ2-7; D unclear. CDR3 length: 13 amino acids. Trimming took off 8 bases at V and 0 bases at J, with 11 bases between the two ends. Germline-derived CDR1 and CDR2 are MDHEN and SYDVKM. CDR3: CASASRYSYEQYF. The CDR3 DNA reads TGTGCCAGCGCATCCAGGTACTCCTACGAGCAGTACTTC.

CDR3 amino acids: CASSVGIAGGHNEQFF. The CDR3 bases are TGCGCCAGCAGCGTGGGAATCGCGGGAGGGCACAATGAGCAGTTCTTC. The V call is TRBV5-1, the J call TRBJ2-1; TRBD2 aligns across 9 bases. Losses at the gene ends were 4 bases for V and 5 bases for J; bases not matched to a gene: 10. Germline assignment: CDR1 SGHRS and CDR2 YFSETQ. The CDR3 runs to 16 residues.

This clone was observed a handful of times. This chain joins TRBV29-1 and TRBJ2-7; 9 bases match TRBD1. Germline loops: CDR1 SQVTM, CDR2 ANQGSEA. This CDR3 is built from 13 residues. V lost 5 bases, J lost 4 bases, and 6 bases stayed unmatched. CDR3 protein: CSVRGQGIYEQYF. The CDR3 DNA is TGCAGCGTTCGCGGACAGGGGATATACGAGCAGTACTTC.

This sequence joins TRBV15 and TRBJ1-4; no firm D call. Per germline, CDR1 LNHNV and CDR2 YYDKDF (reference sequence). CDR3 length equals 16 residues. The V and J ends lost 2 bases and 0 bases respectively, with 10 bases between them. The CDR3 sequence: CATSRKLGSTNEKLFF. CDR3 sequence (DNA): TGTGCCACCAGCAGAAAACTTGGTTCAACTAATGAAAAACTGTTTTTT. Full variable domain (rest looked up from reference TRBV15 and TRBJ1-4): DAMVIQNPRYQVTQFGKPVTLSCSQTLNHNVMYWYQQKSSQAPKLLFHYYDKDFNNEADTPDNFQSRRPNTSFCFLDIRSPGLGDTAMYLCATSRKLGSTNEKLFFGSGTQLSVL.

V and J are TRBV5-1 and TRBJ2-3; 7 bases agree with TRBD1. CDR1 and CDR2 (germline): SGHRS, YFSETQ. The ends lost 3 bases at V and 5 bases at J; junction bases unmatched: 0. CDR3 length: 12 residues. The CDR3 loop is CASSSGGDTQYF. CDR3 nucleotide sequence: TGCGCCAGCAGCTCAGGGGGAGATACGCAGTATTTT.

The gene calls are TRBV5-1 and TRBJ1-6; unclear D gene. The CDR3 spans 16 residues. Trimming took off 5 bases at V and 9 bases at J, with 21 bases between the two ends. The germline V gene has CDR1 SGHRS and CDR2 YFSETQ. The CDR3 coding sequence is TGCGCCAGCAGTTCTAACCCGGGAGCCCGGGGTTCACCCCTCCACTTT. Protein product: CASSSNPGARGSPLHF.

This chain links TRBV4-3 with TRBJ2-3; TRBD2 matches 14 bases. This CDR3 has 16 residues. Trimming cost V 3 bases and J 3 bases; bases outside gene matches: 2. Looked up from germline, CDR1 is LGHNA and CDR2 is YSLEER. The DNA of the CDR3 is TGCGCCAGCAGCCATGGGACTAGCGGGAGAACAGATACGCAGTATTTT. It encodes CASSHGTSGRTDTQYF.

This clone has just a few counts. The genes are TRBV5-1 and TRBJ1-2; D gene ambiguous. This CDR3 comprises 14 residues. Germline V gives CDR1 SGHRS, CDR2 YFSETQ. Trimming took 0 bases from V and 2 from J, leaving 8 bases between them. The chain's CDR3 is CASSLDRENYGYTF. CDR3 DNA sequence: TGCGCCAGCAGCTTGGATCGGGAAAACTATGGCTACACCTTC.